This TCR beta chain came from a study of PD-L1 blockade in urothelial cancer. The assay was immunoSEQ multiplex PCR, and TCRdb's table has in-frame clones only and misses some. The table lists about 48,000 clones, around 88% of them singletons. Time point of the sample: peripheral blood 6 weeks after treatment start. The clonotype comes from a man aged 55 to 69 with urothelial cancer. Sequenced here: PBMCs, sampled around atezolizumab (anti-PD-L1) treatment.

In DNA, the CDR3 is TGTGCCAGCAGCTTAATGGGGGGGGGCCGACCCTCCAATGAGCAGTTCTTC. It specifies CASSLMGGGRPSNEQFF. The rearrangement joins TRBV7-3 to TRBJ2-1; D perhaps matches TRBD2 (7 bases). CDR3 length: 17 amino acids. Germline lookup yields CDR1 SGHTA and CDR2 FQGTGA. Trimming pared 1 base from V and 6 bases from J, leaving 19 bases between.